This TCR beta chain originates from a study of blood T cells in healthy people across ages. This clonotype showed up just a few times. A second PCR of 7 to 11 cycles used a sample-barcoded 5' primer and a J-beta primer mix. Researchers report that a template-switch adaptor with 12 random nucleotides tagged each cDNA molecule. MiXCR, run by TCRdb on the 5' RACE reads, gives a single entry per CDR3 protein. The sample has 550,000 to 750,000 distinct CDR3 sequences, about 21% seen once. The sample providers were healthy Caucasian people from Russia, aged about 6 to 100. V was clipped by 3 bases and J by 9 bases; unmatched bases: 7. This CDR3 spans 14 amino acids. Germline V gene sequence: CDR1 DFQATT, CDR2 SNEGSKA (reference sequence).

Sample: blood. This chain connects TRBV20-1 to TRBJ1-6; 8 bases are shared with TRBD1. This TCR derives from a man between 65 and 85 years old in good health. The CDR3 coding sequence is TGCAGTGCTAGCTCCGGGACAGGCGGTTCACCCCTCCACTTT. Its translation is CSASSGTGGSPLHF.